This is a list of T cell receptor beta chains from one sample in a study of T cell changes during pregnancy in multiple sclerosis. TCRdb keeps only in-frame clones here, not all; method: immunoSEQ multiplex PCR. Among fewer than 45,000 clones, about 92% were seen once, and the ten largest hold 9% to 10%. Sample: CD8+ T cells from peripheral blood mononuclear cells, taken in the first trimester of pregnancy. All receptors come from a female donor with multiple sclerosis, enrolled in a pregnancy study. Both conserved end residues are part of each CDR3. The D gene is left open where the match is weak. Size values are once, few and many counts, or a class for expanded clones, and some rows have none.

>.|TRBJ1-2|TRBD1|TRBV10-3
CASTAGRDRSYGYTF
TGTGCCTCAACAGCGGGAAGGGACAGGTCCTATGGCTACACCTTC
>.|TRBJ2-1|.|TRBV6-1
CASSEEPVGPEFF
TGTGCCAGCAGTGAAGAACCAGTGGGCCCCGAGTTCTTC
>few|TRBJ1-1|.|TRBV27
CASSTTGNTEAFF
TGTGCCAGCAGTACTACAGGGAACACTGAAGCTTTCTTT
>.|TRBJ1-2|TRBD1|TRBV19
CASSIPLQGAYGYTF
TGTGCCAGTAGTATCCCCCTACAGGGGGCATATGGCTACACCTTC
>.|TRBJ2-1|.|TRBV9
CASSSRAQGSNEQFF
TGTGCCAGCAGCTCCCGGGCACAGGGTAGCAATGAGCAGTTCTTC
>.|TRBJ1-6|.|TRBV5-6
CASSQDTNNSPLHF
TGTGCCAGCAGCCAGGACACCAATAATTCACCCCTCCACTTT
>once|TRBJ1-1|.|TRBV7-6
CASSLESQGTNTEAFF
TGTGCCAGCAGCTTAGAGTCGCAGGGGACGAACACTGAAGCTTTCTTT
>.|TRBJ2-1|TRBD2|TRBV6-4
CASSDRTSSFLDEQFF
TGTGCCAGCAGTGACCGGACTAGCTCCTTCTTGGATGAGCAGTTCTTC
>.|TRBJ2-7|.|TRBV5-6
CASSQSGYYEQYF
TGTGCCAGCAGCCAATCGGGATACTACGAGCAGTACTTC
>.|TRBJ2-2|.|TRBV5-1
CASSPRTDLTGELFF
TGCGCCAGCAGCCCGCGGACAGATTTGACCGGGGAGCTGTTTTTT
>.|TRBJ1-1|.|TRBV2
CASSEGFPNQILNTEAFF
TGTGCCAGCAGTGAAGGTTTCCCAAATCAGATACTGAACACTGAAGCTTTCTTT
>few|TRBJ2-2|TRBD1|TRBV9
CASSAIGQGAGELFF
TGTGCCAGCAGCGCCATTGGACAGGGGGCCGGGGAGCTGTTTTTT
>once|TRBJ2-7|TRBD1|TRBV6-5
CASSYGTGRYEQYF
TGTGCCAGCAGTTACGGGACAGGGAGGTACGAGCAGTACTTC
>few|TRBJ2-7|.|TRBV6-1
CASKPRDISYEQYF
TGTGCCAGCAAACCCCGGGACATCTCCTACGAGCAGTACTTC
>.|TRBJ2-1|TRBD1|TRBV27
CASSLGTGSYNEQFF
TGTGCCAGCAGTTTAGGGACAGGGTCATACAATGAGCAGTTCTTC
>.|TRBJ2-7|TRBD1|TRBV19
CASSIYGGTGYYEQYF
TGTGCCAGTAGTATATATGGGGGGACAGGCTACTACGAGCAGTACTTC
>.|TRBJ1-1|TRBD1|TRBV19
CASRFRDRGSIEAFF
TGTGCCAGTAGATTCCGGGACAGGGGATCTATTGAAGCTTTCTTT
>once|TRBJ1-6|.|TRBV4-3
CASSQEIAPRVFSPLHF
TGCGCCAGCAGCCAAGAAATAGCCCCCCGGGTCTTTTCACCCCTCCACTTT
>.|TRBJ2-2|TRBD1|TRBV6-6
CASSYPGGNTGELFF
TGTGCCAGCAGTTACCCAGGGGGCAACACCGGGGAGCTGTTTTTT
>few|TRBJ1-1|.|TRBV5-4
CASSSTGRNTEAFF
TGTGCCAGCAGTTCTACAGGGCGGAACACTGAAGCTTTCTTT
>.|TRBJ2-1|TRBD2|TRBV11-2
CASSFFRLAGGYNEQFF
TGTGCCAGCAGCTTTTTCCGACTAGCGGGAGGGTACAATGAGCAGTTCTTC
>.|TRBJ1-5|TRBD1|TRBV2
CASSYPGQRPQPQHF
TGTGCCAGCAGTTATCCGGGACAGCGACCTCAGCCCCAGCATTTT
>.|TRBJ2-2|TRBD1|TRBV5-6
CASSSDRPGELFF
TGTGCCAGCAGCTCGGACAGGCCCGGGGAGCTGTTTTTT
>.|TRBJ1-1|TRBD1|TRBV4-3
CASSWTGGFGTEAFF
TGCGCCAGCAGTTGGACAGGGGGCTTCGGGACTGAAGCTTTCTTT
>.|TRBJ2-7|.|TRBV7-6
CASSLFGGPYEQYF
TGTGCCAGCAGCTTATTCGGAGGACCCTACGAGCAGTACTTC
>once|TRBJ2-1|.|TRBV27
CASSFTADNEQFF
TGTGCCAGCAGTTTCACCGCGGACAATGAGCAGTTCTTC
>.|TRBJ2-7|.|TRBV4-1
CASSQGARQIGVGYEQYF
TGCGCCAGCAGCCAAGGAGCCAGGCAAATAGGGGTCGGGTACGAGCAGTACTTC
>.|TRBJ2-7|.|TRBV6-1
CASSDRGLSYEQYF
TGTGCCAGCAGTGACAGGGGCCTCTCCTACGAGCAGTACTTC
>.|TRBJ2-1|.|TRBV11-2
CASSLDPGLLFYNEQFF
TGTGCCAGCAGCTTAGATCCCGGGTTACTCTTCTACAATGAGCAGTTCTTC
>.|TRBJ2-1|TRBD2|TRBV19
CASSMTGGTLNEQFF
TGTGCCAGTAGTATGACGGGGGGAACTCTCAATGAGCAGTTCTTC
>.|TRBJ1-2|TRBD1|TRBV7-9
CASSSPSGQPSSF
TGTGCCAGCAGCTCCCCCTCGGGACAGCCGTCCTCATTC
>.|TRBJ2-7|.|TRBV7-8
CASSLGGGAYEQYF
TGTGCCAGCAGCCTGGGAGGGGGGGCCTACGAGCAGTACTTC
>.|TRBJ2-7|.|TRBV7-6
CASSSGGDEQYF
TGTGCCAGCAGCTCCGGCGGGGACGAGCAGTACTTC
>.|TRBJ1-2|.|TRBV11-2
CASSLDDISYTF
TGTGCCAGCAGCTTAGATGACATCAGCTACACCTTC
>.|TRBJ2-1|.|TRBV10-1
CASSDPHLAYNEQFF
TGCGCCAGCAGTGACCCCCACCTGGCTTACAATGAGCAGTTCTTC
>.|TRBJ1-2|.|TRBV18
CASSPGHGLPYTF
TGTGCCAGCTCACCCGGACACGGTCTTCCCTACACCTTC
>.|TRBJ1-2|TRBD1|TRBV30
CAWSAGGELYGYTF
TGTGCCTGGAGTGCAGGGGGCGAGTTGTATGGCTACACCTTC
>.|TRBJ1-6|TRBD1|TRBV19
CASSVGQMYNSPLHF
TGTGCCAGTAGTGTGGGACAGATGTATAATTCACCCCTCCACTTT
>.|TRBJ2-5|.|TRBV15
CATSRDKPRETQYF
TGTGCCACCAGCAGAGATAAGCCCCGGGAGACCCAGTACTTC
>.|TRBJ2-5|TRBD2|TRBV7-9
CASSLGSSGSQETQYF
TGTGCCAGCAGCTTGGGGTCTAGCGGGTCCCAAGAGACCCAGTACTTC
>.|TRBJ1-1|TRBD1|TRBV4-1
CASSQEGQGAMNTEAFF
TGCGCCAGCAGCCAAGAGGGACAGGGTGCCATGAACACTGAAGCTTTCTTT
>.|TRBJ2-6|.|TRBV27
CASSKTVANFGANVLTF
TGTGCCAGCAGTAAGACAGTCGCAAACTTTGGGGCCAACGTCCTGACTTTC
>.|TRBJ2-7|TRBD2|TRBV5-4
CASSGSGRGYEQYF
TGTGCCAGCAGCGGTAGCGGGAGGGGCTACGAGCAGTACTTC
>.|TRBJ1-1|.|TRBV19
CASSIFDSNTEAFF
TGTGCCAGTAGTATTTTCGACAGTAACACTGAAGCTTTCTTT
>.|TRBJ2-7|.|TRBV4-2
CASSPAEEAYEQYF
TGTGCCAGCAGCCCCGCCGAAGAGGCCTACGAGCAGTACTTC
>.|TRBJ1-5|.|TRBV9
CASSVGDIYSNQPQHF
TGTGCCAGCAGCGTAGGGGACATCTATAGCAATCAGCCCCAGCATTTT
>.|TRBJ2-1|TRBD1|TRBV19
CASSRNRDRRHNEQFF
TGTGCCAGTAGTCGTAACCGGGACAGGCGCCACAATGAGCAGTTCTTC
>.|TRBJ1-4|TRBD1|TRBV4-3
CASSPGQGGKLFF
TGCGCCAGCAGCCCTGGACAGGGCGGAAAACTGTTTTTT
>once|TRBJ2-3|.|TRBV7-9
CASLRERGTDTQYF
TGTGCCAGCCTCCGGGAGAGAGGCACAGATACGCAGTATTTT
>.|TRBJ2-1|.|TRBV7-9
CASSQAGTPAPNEQFF
TGTGCCAGCAGCCAAGCCGGGACACCGGCGCCCAATGAGCAGTTCTTC
>.|TRBJ1-1|.|TRBV4-1
CASSQDVGNQNTEAFF
TGCGCCAGCAGCCAAGATGTGGGCAATCAGAACACTGAAGCTTTCTTT
>.|TRBJ2-7|.|TRBV5-1
CASLGDSYEQYF
TGCGCCAGCCTAGGGGACTCCTACGAGCAGTACTTC
>.|TRBJ2-1|TRBD2|TRBV10-3
CAISLILLAGGSGNEQFF
TGTGCCATCAGTTTGATATTATTAGCGGGAGGATCTGGCAATGAGCAGTTCTTC
>.|TRBJ2-1|TRBD2|TRBV4-2
CASSQEGGEQSYNEQFF
TGTGCCAGCAGCCAAGAGGGGGGGGAACAATCCTACAATGAGCAGTTCTTC
>.|TRBJ1-1|.|TRBV30
CAWSTDSTEAFF
TGTGCCTGGAGTACGGACAGCACTGAAGCTTTCTTT
>.|TRBJ1-1|.|TRBV7-2
CASSFGQEANTEAFF
TGTGCCAGCAGCTTTGGCCAGGAGGCGAACACTGAAGCTTTCTTT
>.|TRBJ2-4|TRBD1|TRBV27
CASSPGQGNQYF
TGTGCCAGCAGCCCGGGACAGGGGAATCAGTACTTC
>.|TRBJ1-1|TRBD1|TRBV4-1
CASSQGTGSGEEAFF
TGCGCCAGCAGCCAGGGGACAGGGTCGGGCGAGGAAGCTTTCTTT